One T cell receptor beta chain is described in this entry. What it recognizes is unknown. Between the trimmed V and J ends, which lost 0 bases and 5 bases, there was a span of 8 bases. This CDR3 region has 14 residues. Germline lookup yields CDR1 KGHSH and CDR2 LQKENI. One entry per CDR3 protein, called by TCRdb with MiXCR from the reads. The sample has 300,000 or so distinct CDR3 sequences; around a quarter are singletons. These data are taken from a study of T cell repertoires in cytomegalovirus infection. Whole-study context: Public TCR beta signatures were indicative of both CMV infection and a matching HLA type.

Source: cultured PBMCs, taken from culture after CMV antigen stimulation. The clonotype originates from a human donor in good health (CMV status not recorded). Some clones in this sample may be carry-over from other donors' samples. The gene calls are TRBV18 and TRBJ1-5; D perhaps matches TRBD1 (5 bases). CDR3 amino acids: CASSPPGRDQPQHF. The CDR3 nucleotides are TGTGCCAGCTCACCACCGGGGCGGGATCAGCCCCAGCATTTT. Combining the CDR3 with reference TRBV18 and TRBJ1-5 gives the whole variable domain NAGVMQNPRHLVRRRGQEARLRCSPMKGHSHVYWYRQLPEEGLKFMVYLQKENIIDESGMPKERFSAEFPKEGPSILRIQQVVRGDSAAYFCASSPPGRDQPQHFGDGTRLSIL.